The 32 T cell receptor beta chains below all came from one sample that was sequenced in a study of blood T cell repertoires in COVID-19. Method: immunoSEQ multiplex PCR; TCRdb's copy keeps in-frame clones and lacks some. The sample consists of over 300,000 clones, 65% to 90% of them appearing once. Material: peripheral blood. Receptor source: a human donor in a cohort sampled during active COVID-19.

The chain joins TRBV3-1 (or the pseudogene TRBV3-2) to TRBJ2-1; 8 bases match TRBD2. This CDR3 is 15 amino acids long. V lost 6 bases, J lost 0 bases, and 4 bases stayed unmatched. Germline values: CDR1 LGHDT, CDR2 YNNKEL (reference sequence). This CDR3 is CASSPGTSSYNEQFF. CDR3 DNA sequence: TGTGCCAGCAGTCCCGGGACTAGCTCCTACAATGAGCAGTTCTTC.

This clone was observed a few times. This chain links TRBV6-5 with TRBJ1-1; possible D gene TRBD1, 5 bases. The CDR3 is made up of 14 amino acids. The ends were cut back, 6 bases at V and 1 base at J, with 12 bases in the middle. Germline-derived CDR1 and CDR2 are MNHEY and SVGAGI. The DNA for the CDR3 is TGTGCCAGCAGATGGGGGGTCGCGAACACTGAAGCTTTCTTT. It specifies CASRWGVANTEAFF.

V and J are TRBV6-5 and TRBJ2-5; 8 bases align to TRBD2. The V gene end was trimmed by 4 bases and the J gene end by 6 bases; junction bases not matched to a gene: 7. There are 14 residues in the CDR3. CDR1 and CDR2 from the germline V gene are MNHEY and SVGAGI. The CDR3 DNA reads as TGTGCCAGCAGTTCCCTGACTAGCGTAAAGACCCAGTACTTC. Translation gives CASSSLTSVKTQYF.

The rearrangement joins TRBV7-2 to TRBJ2-2, with TRBD2 as a possible D gene (5 bases). CDR1 and CDR2 from the germline V gene are SGHTA and FQGNSA. Trimming pared 7 bases from V and 5 bases from J, leaving 14 bases between. CDR3 size: 14 residues. The CDR3 DNA sequence: TGTGCCAGCACCCTACCTAGCAGAACCGGGGAGCTGTTTTTT. Its protein product is CASTLPSRTGELFF.

The gene calls are TRBV30 and TRBJ2-3; TRBD2 might be the D (6 bases). V was clipped by 1 base and J by 6 bases, with 14 bases between them. Per germline, CDR1 GTSNPN and CDR2 SVGIG (reference sequence). The CDR3 runs to 14 residues. The CDR3 reads CAWSGIADGDTQYF. In DNA form, the CDR3 reads TGTGCCTGGAGTGGGATAGCGGACGGGGATACGCAGTATTTT.

The CDR3 spells CASSRGRTAEKLFF. CDR3 DNA: TGTGCCAGCAGCCGCGGAAGGACAGCAGAAAAACTGTTTTTT. The genes are TRBV5-6 and TRBJ1-4, with D possibly matching TRBD1 (6 bases). CDR3 length equals 14 residues. V lost 4 bases and J 8 bases, leaving 15 bases between the germline ends. Germline V lookup: CDR1 SGHDT, CDR2 YYEEEE.

This clone showed up just once. The chain joins TRBV5-1 to TRBJ2-7, with 9 bases identical to TRBD1. This CDR3 is built from 13 residues. Germline lookup yields CDR1 SGHRS and CDR2 YFSETQ. V lost 6 bases to trimming and J lost 3 bases; unmatched junction nucleotides: 4. The CDR3 is CASKGTGHYEQYF. The CDR3 nucleotides read TGCGCCAGCAAGGGGACAGGGCACTACGAGCAGTACTTC.

The chain carries TRBV6-5 and TRBJ1-2; possibly TRBD1 for D (5 bases). V dropped 7 bases and J dropped 8 bases, with 14 bases sitting between them. Germline loops: CDR1 MNHEY, CDR2 SVGAGI. This CDR3 spans 12 amino acids. The CDR3 nucleotides read TGTGCCAGCACCAGTCAACGGGGGGGCTACACCTTC. The encoded protein is CASTSQRGGYTF.

The chain employs TRBV9 and TRBJ1-1; TRBD1 matches at 10 bases. Germline V CDR1 and CDR2: SGDLS, YYNGEE. The CDR3 sequence is 16 residues long. The ends lost 5 bases at V and 1 base at J; junction bases unmatched: 8. The CDR3 DNA reads TGTGCCAGCAGTCCCGGGACAGGGGTAAAGAACACTGAAGCTTTCTTT. As protein: CASSPGTGVKNTEAFF. Full variable domain (remainder filled in from reference TRBV9 and TRBJ1-1): DSGVTQTPKHLITATGQRVTLRCSPRSGDLSVYWYQQSLDQGLQFLIQYYNGEERAKGNILERFSAQQFPDLHSELNLSSLELGDSALYFCASSPGTGVKNTEAFFGQGTRLTVV.

The chain carries TRBV6-6 and TRBJ1-1; 9 bases fit TRBD1. Germline trimming cut 8 bases from V and 4 bases from J; bases unmatched to any gene: 8. The CDR3 spans 14 residues. CDR1 MNHNY and CDR2 SVGAGI come from the germline V gene (reference sequence). The CDR3 protein is CASSSRDRATEAFF. The CDR3 DNA reads TGTGCCAGCTCCTCCCGGGACAGGGCCACTGAAGCTTTCTTT.

V usage is TRBV5-6 and J usage is TRBJ2-1, with TRBD2 matching 7 bases. Germline V CDR1 and CDR2: SGHDT, YYEEEE. The CDR3 is made up of 16 amino acids. With V trimmed by 6 bases and J by 4 bases, 13 bases remained unmatched. The CDR3 region has the DNA TGTGCCAGCATCCTGGGGGGGTCGGCCTCTTACAATGAGCAGTTCTTC. Translating gives CASILGGSASYNEQFF.

This clone was detected a few times. The rearrangement uses TRBV7-9 and TRBJ1-6; 7 bases are a match to TRBD1. The germline gives CDR1 SEHNR, CDR2 FQNEAQ (reference sequence). V lost 0 bases, J lost 9 bases, and 5 bases stayed unmatched. This CDR3 is built from 15 residues. CDR3 amino acids: CASSLAGTDISPLHF. The CDR3 bases are TGTGCCAGCAGCTTAGCAGGGACAGATATTTCACCCCTCCACTTT.

This chain connects TRBV27 to TRBJ2-7, with D perhaps matching TRBD2 (6 bases). Germline V CDR1 and CDR2: MNHEY, SMNVEV (reference sequence). Deletions cut 4 bases from V and 0 bases from J, with 10 bases between. CDR3 size: 14 residues. Here the CDR3 DNA reads TGTGCCAGCAGTTATGCGGGGACCTCCTACGAGCAGTACTTC. It translates to CASSYAGTSYEQYF.

The rearrangement joins TRBV6-5 to TRBJ1-2, with D perhaps matching TRBD1 (5 bases). The germline V and J ends were trimmed by 6 bases and 4 bases, with 9 bases remaining between them. Germline values: CDR1 MNHEY, CDR2 SVGAGI. This CDR3 contains 12 residues. CDR3 loop: CASRRGGYGYTF. The CDR3 bases are TGTGCCAGCAGGAGGGGAGGCTATGGCTACACCTTC.

The J gene is TRBJ2-3, the V gene TRBV2; 8 positions agree with TRBD2. J gave up 4 bases and V 4 bases, and 10 bases lay outside the gene matches. The germline V gene has CDR1 SNHLY and CDR2 FYNNEI. The CDR3 totals 16 residues. The CDR3 bases are TGTGCCAGCAGTGTCATCCTAGCGGGTAGTGCAGATACGCAGTATTTT. Amino acids: CASSVILAGSADTQYF.

The chain joins TRBV11-2 to TRBJ1-6; 7 nucleotides agree with TRBD1. In germline, CDR1 is SGHAT, CDR2 FQNNGV. The CDR3 loop spans 19 amino acids. V was pared by 5 bases and J by 0 bases, with 13 bases of the junction left unmatched. In DNA form, the CDR3 reads TGTGCCAGCAGCGACGGTAAACAGGGGTCGAGCTCCTATAATTCACCCCTCCACTTT. Translated, it gives CASSDGKQGSSSYNSPLHF.

The chain joins TRBV2 to TRBJ2-7; 7 positions agree with TRBD1. Per germline, CDR1 SNHLY and CDR2 FYNNEI. The CDR3 has 14 amino acids. The V and J ends lost 6 bases and 0 bases, in that order; junction bases with no gene match: 5. CDR3 loop: CASSARGSSYEQYF. The DNA for the CDR3 is TGTGCCAGCAGCGCCAGGGGGAGCTCCTACGAGCAGTACTTC.

Details on this clone: A much larger clone lies a single base off, so this may be a read error. The identical CDR3 is also encoded by other nucleotide sequences in the sample. In DNA form, the CDR3 reads TGTGCCAGCAGTGAACCGGGACAAAGCACAGATACGCAGTATTTT. Encoded protein: CASSEPGQSTDTQYF. The genes are TRBV6-1 and TRBJ2-3; perhaps TRBD1 as D (6 bases). The ends were cut back, 2 bases at V and 0 bases at J, with 9 bases in the middle. Looked up from germline, CDR1 is MNHNS and CDR2 is SASEGT. The CDR3 loop spans 15 amino acids.

The chain has TRBV7-9 and TRBJ2-7, with D possibly matching TRBD2 (5 bases). This CDR3 contains 16 residues. V shed 5 bases and J shed 4 bases, with 21 bases lying between them. The germline V gene encodes CDR1 SEHNR and CDR2 FQNEAQ (reference sequence). The CDR3 DNA is TGTGCCAGCAGCCCCCGGGGTCCGGGTGGCCCATACGAGCAGTACTTC. Its protein product is CASSPRGPGGPYEQYF.

To note about this clone: The junction departs from germline at one end; a sequencing error may be responsible. The chain has TRBV13 and TRBJ2-3; 12 bases fit TRBD2. The CDR3 consists of 16 residues. Germline lookup yields CDR1 PRHDT and CDR2 FYEKMQ (reference sequence). Here the CDR3 DNA reads TGTGCCAGCAGCCTAGGACTAGCGGGGTTCTCAGATACGCAGTATTTT. This sequence encodes CASSLGLAGFSDTQYF. Filled out from reference TRBV13 and TRBJ2-3, the complete variable domain reads AAGVIQSPRHLIKEKRETATLKCYPIPRHDTVYWYQQGPGQDPQFLISFYEKMQSDKGSIPDRFSAQQFSDYHSELNMSSLELGDSALYFCASSLGLAGFSDTQYFGPGTRLTVL.

The chain couples TRBV29-1 to TRBJ1-1, with 8 nucleotides matching TRBD1. Germline CDR1 SQVTM, CDR2 ANQGSEA. This CDR3 spans 12 amino acids. V lost 7 bases and J lost 5; bases outside the gene matches: 6. CDR3 sequence reads: CSGSGGRTEAFF. The CDR3 DNA is TGCAGCGGTTCAGGGGGCCGTACTGAAGCTTTCTTT.

This clone was seen a handful of times. V is TRBV25-1 and J is TRBJ1-1; 9 nucleotides match TRBD1. Germline V CDR1 and CDR2: MGHDK, SYGVNS. Trimming took 1 base from V and 1 from J; bases not matched to a gene: 7. The CDR3 loop spans 17 amino acids. The CDR3 DNA is TGTGCCAGCAGTGAATGGGGCTCGGGACAGGGGAACACTGAAGCTTTCTTT. This gives the protein CASSEWGSGQGNTEAFF.

For the CDR3, the DNA is TGTGCCAGCAGCTCAGGACAGGGACTGCTAGGAGAAGCTTTCTTT. This encodes CASSSGQGLLGEAFF. The rearrangement uses TRBV5-4 and TRBJ1-1; 8 bases agree with TRBD1. J gave up 8 bases and V 3 bases, and 12 bases lay outside the gene matches. The length of the CDR3 is 15 residues. Per germline, CDR1 SGHNT and CDR2 YYREEE (reference sequence).

The chain uses TRBV5-1 and TRBJ2-1; 9 bases fit TRBD2. J was trimmed by 7 bases and V by 4 bases; bases with no gene match: 9. The CDR3 covers 15 residues. The germline V gene encodes CDR1 SGHRS and CDR2 YFSETQ. The CDR3, as DNA: TGCGCCAGCAGCGGACTGGCGGGGGGGCCTAATGAGCAGTTCTTC. Protein: CASSGLAGGPNEQFF.

This clone has just a few counts. The chain uses TRBV24-1 and TRBJ2-3, with D maybe TRBD1 (5 bases). This CDR3 region has 15 residues. The V and J ends lost 1 base and 1 base respectively, with 8 bases between them. Per the germline V gene, CDR1 is KGHDR and CDR2 is SFDVKD. The CDR3 bases are TGTGCCACCAGTGATTTCGGCAGGGGCACAGATACGCAGTATTTT. As protein: CATSDFGRGTDTQYF.

This clone was counted once. The chain uses TRBV7-9 and TRBJ1-2, with 8 positions matching TRBD1. Per the germline V gene, CDR1 is SEHNR and CDR2 is FQNEAQ (reference sequence). CDR3 size: 14 residues. With 5 bases clipped from V and 5 bases from J, the junction kept 7 bases outside the gene matches. This chain's CDR3 is CASSQGQGWYGYTF. The CDR3 DNA is TGTGCCAGCAGCCAAGGACAGGGCTGGTATGGCTACACCTTC.

The chain employs TRBV27 and TRBJ2-7; perhaps TRBD2 as D (6 bases). Germline V lookup: CDR1 MNHEY, CDR2 SMNVEV (reference sequence). The CDR3 has 15 amino acids. Trimming stripped 7 bases from V and 3 bases from J, with 19 bases between. The CDR3 DNA reads as TGTGCCAGCACCAAGCTGGTGGGGGGTTACTACGAGCAGTACTTC. Encoded protein: CASTKLVGGYYEQYF.

This clone was observed once. The V gene is TRBV30, the J gene TRBJ2-7; D is ambiguous. This CDR3 has 14 amino acids. The germline V gene has CDR1 GTSNPN and CDR2 SVGIG (reference sequence). V was pared by 0 bases and J by 0 bases, with 9 bases between. In nucleotides, the CDR3 is TGTGCCTGGAGTGTAGAGGCGCTCTCCTACGAGCAGTACTTC. Translation gives CAWSVEALSYEQYF.

The genes are TRBV7-8 and TRBJ1-1; TRBD1 might be the D (5 bases). CDR3 length: 13 residues. The V gene lost 2 bases and the J gene lost 4 bases, with 8 bases spanning the gap. Germline V lookup: CDR1 SGHVS, CDR2 FQNEAQ. The DNA of the CDR3 is TGTGCCAGCAGCTTAAGGGGCAGCACTGAAGCTTTCTTT. Protein: CASSLRGSTEAFF.

The chain couples TRBV5-4 to TRBJ2-5; 7 bases map to TRBD1. The CDR3 consists of 15 residues. J lost 0 bases, V lost 3 bases, and 5 bases had no gene match. CDR1 SGHNT and CDR2 YYREEE come from the germline V gene (reference sequence). DNA of the CDR3: TGTGCCAGCAGCTCGGGACAGCGATACCAAGAGACCCAGTACTTC. Protein: CASSSGQRYQETQYF.

CDR3 sequence (DNA): TGTGCCAGCAGCAAACCCGGCGATCGCGGGGCCTGGGACTTTTATGGCTTCACCTTC. Translating it yields CASSKPGDRGAWDFYGFTF. The chain links TRBV21-1 to TRBJ1-2. TRBV21-1 is deemed a pseudogene. The CDR3 extends over 19 amino acids.

The chain recombines TRBV14 with TRBJ1-1; D is ambiguous. CDR1 and CDR2 (germline): SGHDN, FVKESK. The CDR3 has 11 amino acids. V was clipped by 8 bases and J by 4 bases, with 8 bases between them. The CDR3 spells CASSASTEAFF. For the CDR3, the DNA is TGTGCCAGCTCGGCTAGCACTGAAGCTTTCTTT.